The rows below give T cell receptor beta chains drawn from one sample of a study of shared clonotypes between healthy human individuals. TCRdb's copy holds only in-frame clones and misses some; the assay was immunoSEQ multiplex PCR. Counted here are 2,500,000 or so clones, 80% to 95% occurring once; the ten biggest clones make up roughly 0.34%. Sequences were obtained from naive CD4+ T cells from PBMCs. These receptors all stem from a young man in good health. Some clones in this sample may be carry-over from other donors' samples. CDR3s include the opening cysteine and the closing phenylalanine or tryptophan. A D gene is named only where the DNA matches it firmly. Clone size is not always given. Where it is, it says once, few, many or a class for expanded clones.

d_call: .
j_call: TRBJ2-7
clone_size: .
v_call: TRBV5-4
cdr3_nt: TGTGCCAGCAGCTTAGCAGCGGAAGCCTACGAGCAGTACTTC
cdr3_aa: CASSLAAEAYEQYF

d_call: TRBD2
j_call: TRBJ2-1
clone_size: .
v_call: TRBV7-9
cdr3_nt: TGTGCCAGCAGCCTACTATCTAGCGGGAATCGTGGCGAGCAGTTCTTC
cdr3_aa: CASSLLSSGNRGEQFF

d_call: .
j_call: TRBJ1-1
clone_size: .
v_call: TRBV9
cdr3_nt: TGTGCCAGCAGCGGAACGGGTCAGGGGAACACTGAAGCTTTCTTT
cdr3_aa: CASSGTGQGNTEAFF

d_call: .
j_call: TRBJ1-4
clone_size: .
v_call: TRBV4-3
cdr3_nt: TGCGCCAGCAGCCTCCTCCAAGAAGGCAGGGAAAAACTGTTTTTT
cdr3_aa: CASSLLQEGREKLFF

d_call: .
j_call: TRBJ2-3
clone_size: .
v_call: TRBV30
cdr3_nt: TGTGCCTGGGATCGGCGGGGGCGCACAGATACGCAGTATTTT
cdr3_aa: CAWDRRGRTDTQYF

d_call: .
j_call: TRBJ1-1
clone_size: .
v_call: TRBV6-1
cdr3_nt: TGTGCCAGCAGTGGCTACAGGATGAACACTGAAGCTTTCTTT
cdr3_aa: CASSGYRMNTEAFF

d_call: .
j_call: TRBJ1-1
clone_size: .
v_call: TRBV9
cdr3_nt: TGTGCCAGCAGCGTAGTCTCACAGGGTACAGCTGAAGCTTTCTTT
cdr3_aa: CASSVVSQGTAEAFF

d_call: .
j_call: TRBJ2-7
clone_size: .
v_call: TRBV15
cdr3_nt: TGTGCCACCAGCAGCCGCTACTACGAGCAGTACTTC
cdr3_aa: CATSSRYYEQYF

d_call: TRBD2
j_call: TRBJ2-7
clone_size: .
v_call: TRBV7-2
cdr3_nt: TGTGCCAGCAGCTTAGGACTAGCGGGAGGTTCAGCGCAGTACTTC
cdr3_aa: CASSLGLAGGSAQYF

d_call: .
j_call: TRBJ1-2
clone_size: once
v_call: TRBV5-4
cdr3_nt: TGTGCCAGCAGTCGGGGGGATTTCGACTATGGCTACACCTTC
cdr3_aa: CASSRGDFDYGYTF

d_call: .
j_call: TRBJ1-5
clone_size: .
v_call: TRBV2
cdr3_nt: TGTGCCAGCACTACCGAGATGGAGCCCCAGCATTTT
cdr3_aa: CASTTEMEPQHF

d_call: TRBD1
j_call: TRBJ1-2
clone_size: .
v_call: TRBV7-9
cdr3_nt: TGTGCCAGCAGCCGGACAGGGGGCGCGAATGGTGGCTACACCTTC
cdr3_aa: CASSRTGGANGGYTF

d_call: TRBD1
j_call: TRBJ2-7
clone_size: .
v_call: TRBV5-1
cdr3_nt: TGCGCCAGCAGCTTGGGACAGGGGGCACGTGAGCAGTACTTC
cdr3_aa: CASSLGQGAREQYF

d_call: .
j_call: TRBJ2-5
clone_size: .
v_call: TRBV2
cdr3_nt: TGTGCCAGCAGTGAAGATCGAGGGCCCGTAGAGACCCAGTACTTC
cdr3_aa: CASSEDRGPVETQYF

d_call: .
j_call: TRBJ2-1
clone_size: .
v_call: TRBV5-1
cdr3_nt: TGCGCCAGCAGCTCCGGGGGCGGCACCGGCGTAAATGAGCAGTTCTTC
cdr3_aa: CASSSGGGTGVNEQFF

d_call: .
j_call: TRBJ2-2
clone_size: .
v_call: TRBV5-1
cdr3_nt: TGCGCCAGCAGCTTGGGAGACCCGAACACCGGGGAGCTGTTTTTT
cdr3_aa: CASSLGDPNTGELFF

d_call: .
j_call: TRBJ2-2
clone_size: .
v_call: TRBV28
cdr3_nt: TGTGCCAGCAGTTTTAACGTGAACACCGGGGAGCTGTTTTTT
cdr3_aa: CASSFNVNTGELFF

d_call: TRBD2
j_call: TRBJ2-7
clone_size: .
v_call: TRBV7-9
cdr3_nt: TGTGCCAGCAGCTTAGGGCGGGAGGGCCCAACTTCCTACGAGCAGTACTTC
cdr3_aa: CASSLGREGPTSYEQYF

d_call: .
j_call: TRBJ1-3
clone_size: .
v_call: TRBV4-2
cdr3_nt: TGTGCCAGCAGCCAAATAGGGACTTCTGGAAACACCATATATTTT
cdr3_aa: CASSQIGTSGNTIYF

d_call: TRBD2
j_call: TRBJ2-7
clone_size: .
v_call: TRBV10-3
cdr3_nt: TGTGCCATCGGAACCGGGACTAGCGGGAGGAATTTCAACGAGCAGTACTTC
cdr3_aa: CAIGTGTSGRNFNEQYF

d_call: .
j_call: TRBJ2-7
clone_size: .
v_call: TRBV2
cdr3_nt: TGTGCCAGCAGTGAAGGAGTGGGGACATACTACGAGCAGTACTTC
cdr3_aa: CASSEGVGTYYEQYF

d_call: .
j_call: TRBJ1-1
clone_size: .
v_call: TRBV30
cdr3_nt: TGTGCCTGGACCCTGACAGCCGACACTGAAGCTTTCTTT
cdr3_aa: CAWTLTADTEAFF